These 24 T cell receptor beta chains originate from one sample sequenced in a study of glioma-infiltrating T cells. TCR alpha and beta CDR3 regions were amplified from RNA using iRepertoire nested multiplex PCR. TCRdb used MiXCR to reprocess the multiplex PCR reads, holding one entry per CDR3 protein. The table records a few hundred thousand distinct CDR3 sequences, 35% to 45% of them present only once. The sample comprised glioma tissue, nonneoplastic brain tissue, or PBMCs (not recorded which). Every receptor here comes from a human donor with low-grade glioma or glioblastoma, undergoing nonglioma brain surgery, or in good health (not recorded which).

This clonotype was detected a few times. This rearrangement joins TRBV28 to TRBJ2-7; 10 nucleotides align to TRBD1. After removal of 6 bases from V and 2 bases from J, the junction contained 13 bases not matched to a gene. Germline V gene data show CDR1 as MDHEN and CDR2 as SYDVKM. This CDR3 is 17 amino acids long. CDR3 sequence reads: CASRRTGGAAPTYEQYF. The CDR3 bases are TGTGCCAGCAGACGGACAGGGGGTGCGGCACCGACCTACGAGCAGTACTTC.

This chain links TRBV4-3 with TRBJ2-7; 10 nucleotides agree with TRBD2. After removal of 0 bases from V and 5 bases from J, the junction contained 10 bases not matched to a gene. Germline V gene lookup returns CDR1 LGHNA and CDR2 YSLEER. This CDR3 is built from 17 residues. The CDR3 nucleotides read TGCGCCAGCAGCCAAGATAACGTACTAGCGGGACTTAACGAGCAGTACTTC. The encoded protein is CASSQDNVLAGLNEQYF.

V is TRBV28 and J is TRBJ2-7; unclear D gene. V gave up 6 bases and J gave up 5 bases, with 11 bases separating them. Germline CDR1 is MDHEN and CDR2 is SYDVKM. The CDR3 has 12 residues. The CDR3 sequence: CASSLTLNEQYF. CDR3 nucleotide sequence: TGTGCCAGCAGCCTAACCCTCAACGAGCAGTACTTC.

This clonotype was detected a few times. The V and J genes are TRBV3-1 and TRBJ2-1, with D possibly matching TRBD2 (5 bases). V shed 0 bases and J shed 9 bases, with 21 bases lying between them. This CDR3 is built from 17 residues. The germline CDR1 and CDR2 sequences are LGHDT and YNNKEL (reference sequence). Here the CDR3 DNA reads TGTGCCAGCAGCCAAGAAGTAGGGAGCCCGTTGTCGCGTGAGCAGTTCTTC. Amino acids: CASSQEVGSPLSREQFF.

The gene calls are TRBV7-9 and TRBJ2-1; D ambiguous. Trimming removed 2 bases from V and 10 bases from J, with 9 bases in between. Germline CDR1 reads SEHNR; CDR2 reads FQNEAQ (reference sequence). The CDR3 has 12 residues. This chain's CDR3 is CASSLTRVEQFF. CDR3 nucleotide sequence: TGTGCCAGCAGCTTAACACGGGTAGAGCAGTTCTTC. Full variable domain (outside the CDR3, taken from reference TRBV7-9 and TRBJ2-1): DTGVSQNPRHKITKRGQNVTFRCDPISEHNRLYWYRQTLGQGPEFLTYFQNEAQLEKSRLLSDRFSAERPKGSFSTLEIQRTEQGDSAMYLCASSLTRVEQFFGPGTRLTVL.

As for this clonotype: Since a much larger clone is just one base distant, this may be a read error. The rearrangement links TRBV28 to TRBJ2-7; D may be TRBD2 (6 bases). CDR1 MDHEN and CDR2 SYDVKM come from the germline V gene. V lost 0 bases and J 5 bases, leaving 11 bases between the germline ends. The CDR3 has 14 residues. CDR3 nucleotide sequence: TGTGCCAGCAGTTTATGGGCAGCTAGCGACGAGCAGTACTTC. Its translation is CASSLWAASDEQYF. The full variable domain, rest sourced from reference TRBV28 and TRBJ2-7, is DVKVTQSSRYLVKRTGEKVFLECVQDMDHENMFWYRQDPGLGLRLIYFSYDVKMKEKGDIPEGYSVSREKKERFSLILESASTNQTSMYLCASSLWAASDEQYFGPGTRLTVT.

Turning to this clonotype: One junction end does not reproduce the germline sequence, and a read error may be involved. This chain links TRBV7-9 with TRBJ2-5; no clear D gene. From germline, CDR1 is SEHNR and CDR2 FQNEAQ (reference sequence). CDR3 length: 10 amino acids. The CDR3 sequence is CASSFKTEYF. CDR3 DNA: TGTGCCAGCAGCTTCAAGACCGAGTACTTC.

A few counts support this clonotype. The V and J genes are TRBV19 and TRBJ2-7, with D perhaps TRBD2 (6 bases). The V gene's germline CDR1 is LNHDA and CDR2 SQIVND (reference sequence). The V gene lost 10 bases and the J gene lost 1 base, with 11 bases spanning the gap. This CDR3 is 12 amino acids long. Here the CDR3 reads CATGVASYEQYF. The CDR3 region has the DNA TGTGCCACGGGGGTCGCTTCCTACGAGCAGTACTTC.

In its sample, this clonotype was seen a few times. The chain joins TRBV4-3 to TRBJ1-5; D uncertain. This CDR3 region has 13 residues. Germline CDR1 and CDR2: LGHNA and YSLEER. The V end lost 5 bases, the J end lost 6 bases, and 11 bases lay between the germline ends. Written as DNA, the CDR3 is TGCGCCAGCAGCAAAGGCGTTAGTCAGCCCCAGCATTTT. Residues: CASSKGVSQPQHF.

This chain links TRBV7-9 with TRBJ2-7; 7 bases align to TRBD2. Trimming cost V 4 bases and J 0 bases; bases outside gene matches: 9. There are 16 residues in the CDR3. Germline-derived CDR1 and CDR2 are SEHNR and FQNEAQ (reference sequence). The CDR3 here is CASSYQLARSSYEQYF. CDR3 nucleotide sequence: TGTGCCAGCAGCTACCAACTAGCGCGGAGCTCCTACGAGCAGTACTTC.

This clonotype was counted between two and nine times. This sequence joins TRBV28 and TRBJ2-1; tentatively, D is TRBD1 (6 bases). Germline CDR1 reads MDHEN; CDR2 reads SYDVKM. Trimming cost V 2 bases and J 1 base, with 9 bases left between them. CDR3 length equals 15 residues. CDR3 nucleotide sequence: TGTGCCAGCAGTTTACCAGGGGAATCCTACAATGAGCAGTTCTTC. Its protein product is CASSLPGESYNEQFF.

The J gene is TRBJ2-1, the V gene TRBV27, with D possibly matching TRBD2 (6 bases). CDR1 MNHEY and CDR2 SMNVEV come from the germline V gene (reference sequence). This CDR3 is 14 amino acids long. V was trimmed by 7 bases and J by 8 bases, leaving 18 bases between them. This CDR3 reads CASTPNRGIDEQFF. In DNA, the CDR3 is TGTGCCAGCACCCCCAACCGCGGGATAGATGAGCAGTTCTTC.

The J gene is TRBJ2-1, the V gene TRBV24-1; D is possibly TRBD1 or TRBD2 (5 bases each). Trimming removed 3 bases from V and 9 bases from J, with 26 bases in between. CDR3 size: 18 residues. The germline V gene encodes CDR1 KGHDR and CDR2 SFDVKD. The CDR3 nucleotides are TGTGCCACCAGTGATAGGACCCGACCGGGACCCCAAATCACTGAGCAGTTCTTC. This translates into CATSDRTRPGPQITEQFF.

This clonotype was detected many times. The CDR3 protein is CASSYSTSGRSSYNEQFF. CDR3 DNA: TGTGCCAGCAGTTACTCGACTAGCGGGAGGAGCTCCTACAATGAGCAGTTCTTC. V usage is TRBV6-2 or TRBV6-3 and J usage is TRBJ2-1, with 13 nucleotides matching TRBD2. The CDR3 sequence is 18 residues long. Trimming at V came to 0 bases and at J to 0 bases, leaving 2 bases not matched to a gene. CDR1 and CDR2 from the germline V gene are MNHEY and SVGEGT.

The chain joins TRBV6-1 to TRBJ2-1, with 10 bases lining up with TRBD2. There are 17 residues in the CDR3. Looked up from germline, CDR1 is MNHNS and CDR2 is SASEGT. V gave up 5 bases and J gave up 7 bases; unmatched junction bases: 14. DNA of the CDR3: TGTGCCAGCAGTTCCCCCTCCGGGACTAGCGATGTGAATGAGCAGTTCTTC. Amino acid sequence: CASSSPSGTSDVNEQFF.

This rearrangement joins TRBV7-2 to TRBJ1-1; D not certain. V dropped 0 bases and J dropped 0 bases, with 8 bases sitting between them. The germline V gene has CDR1 SGHTA and CDR2 FQGNSA. The CDR3 is 15 residues long. The CDR3 spells CASSLAAPMNTEAFF. The CDR3 DNA reads as TGTGCCAGCAGCTTAGCGGCACCGATGAACACTGAAGCTTTCTTT.

This clonotype has only a few counts. The chain has TRBV7-2 and TRBJ2-7, with D possibly being TRBD2 (6 bases). V gave up 2 bases and J gave up 3 bases, with 14 bases separating them. Germline-derived CDR1 and CDR2 are SGHTA and FQGNSA. The CDR3 has 15 amino acids. CDR3 amino acids: CASSLRHGGDYEQYF. Here the CDR3 DNA reads TGTGCCAGCAGCTTACGCCACGGGGGTGACTACGAGCAGTACTTC. The whole variable domain, remainder taken from reference TRBV7-2 and TRBJ2-7, is GAGVSQSPSNKVTEKGKDVELRCDPISGHTALYWYRQSLGQGLEFLIYFQGNSAPDKSGLPSDRFSAERTGGSVSTLTIQRTQQEDSAVYLCASSLRHGGDYEQYFGPGTRLTVT.

On this clonotype itself: One end of the junction fails to match germline, which may point to a read error. V and J are TRBV6-6 and TRBJ1-5; D possibly corresponds to TRBD1 (5 bases). Germline values: CDR1 MNHNY, CDR2 SVGAGI (reference sequence). The CDR3 has 14 residues. CDR3 region: CASSQGPSNQPQRF. Written as DNA, the CDR3 is TGTGCCAGCAGTCAGGGACCGAGCAATCAGCCCCAGCGTTTT.

Concerning this clonotype: It may be a read error: a sequence one base away is much more abundant. The V call is TRBV25-1, the J call TRBJ1-6; 10 bases match TRBD1. This CDR3 contains 15 residues. CDR1 is MGHDK and CDR2 is SYGVNS in the germline V gene. The V and J ends lost 3 bases and 7 bases, in that order; junction bases with no gene match: 3. CDR3 region: CASSDDRGRNSPLHF. CDR3 DNA: TGTGCCAGCAGTGACGACAGGGGGCGGAATTCACCCCTCCACTTT.

This clonotype was observed a few times. The V gene is TRBV20-1, the J gene TRBJ2-2; D is uncertain. There are 15 residues in the CDR3. Germline V CDR1 and CDR2: DFQATT, SNEGSKA (reference sequence). The ends were cut back, 6 bases at V and 3 bases at J, with 17 bases in the middle. The CDR3: CSARRTRLDTGELFF. CDR3 bases: TGCAGTGCCCGCCGAACCCGTCTGGACACCGGGGAGCTGTTTTTT.

V gene TRBV7-9 combines with J gene TRBJ1-5, with D perhaps matching TRBD1 (5 bases). Trimming pared 0 bases from V and 3 bases from J, leaving 12 bases between. Germline V gene data show CDR1 as SEHNR and CDR2 as FQNEAQ (reference sequence). The CDR3 has 16 residues. The CDR3 loop reads CASSLALGGINQPQHF. The CDR3 bases are TGTGCCAGCAGCTTAGCGCTCGGGGGTATCAATCAGCCCCAGCATTTT.

This clonotype was observed at least ten times. The chain combines TRBV27 with TRBJ2-7; D gene uncertain. This CDR3 is built from 15 residues. Trimming pared 2 bases from V and 9 bases from J, leaving 20 bases between. Germline CDR1 and CDR2: MNHEY and SMNVEV (reference sequence). In DNA, the CDR3 is TGTGCCAGCAGTTTAGGGGTCACGGCCCTCTCTGGGCAGTACTTC. Its translation is CASSLGVTALSGQYF.

V is TRBV7-9 and J is TRBJ1-5; the D gene is possibly TRBD1 (5 bases). The germline V and J ends were trimmed by 3 bases and 1 base, with 7 bases remaining between them. The CDR3 sequence is 14 residues long. Germline-derived CDR1 and CDR2 are SEHNR and FQNEAQ (reference sequence). The CDR3 loop reads CASSLRDSNQPQHF. Here the CDR3 DNA reads TGTGCCAGCAGCTTGCGGGACAGCAATCAGCCCCAGCATTTT.

The gene calls are TRBV7-3 and TRBJ2-7; D remains ambiguous. This CDR3 region has 16 residues. CDR1 is SGHTA, CDR2 FQGTGA, per germline. V was trimmed by 2 bases and J by 3 bases, leaving 17 bases between them. This CDR3 is CASSLGWKLHYYEQYF. CDR3 sequence (DNA): TGTGCCAGCAGCTTAGGGTGGAAACTTCACTACTACGAGCAGTACTTC.